The subject of this entry is one T cell receptor (beta chain). Stated treatment: oral pan-JAK inhibitor, 5-10 mg twice daily. The data were taken from a study of CD8+ T cells in alopecia areata. Germline V gene data show CDR1 as MGHRA and CDR2 as YSYEKL. CDR3 length: 15 residues. The ends were cut back, 1 base at V and 6 bases at J, with 13 bases in the middle. Extracted from the samples, RNA was reverse transcribed into cDNA to serve as the sequencing template. Sequenced by immunoSEQ multiplex PCR; TCRdb stores in-frame clones only, minus some. The sample includes about 100,000 clones, about 61% seen only once; the top ten take about 16%.

V usage is TRBV4-1 and J usage is TRBJ1-5; D possibly corresponds to TRBD1 (5 bases). This TCR came from a human donor with alopecia areata. The sequencing here drew on CD8+ T cells sorted from blood, taken around week 55, from a patient treated with tofacitinib. CDR3 loop: CASSQAIQGGQPQHF. Written as DNA, the CDR3 is TGCGCCAGCAGCCAAGCCATCCAGGGCGGTCAGCCCCAGCATTTT.